Below, 31 T cell receptor beta chains from the same sample are listed, as sequenced in a study of cytomegalovirus exposure and HLA in healthy donors. The PCR employed 60 Vbeta primers together with 13 Jbeta primers. Sequencing used immunoSEQ multiplex PCR; TCRdb keeps in-frame clones, though not all of them. The sample data list roughly 200,000 clones. The specimen was PBMCs. These TCRs come from a girl aged 2 to 9 in good health and CMV-seropositive.

The CDR3 here is CASSSRPSGGYTF. The DNA of the CDR3 is TGTGCCAGCAGCTCCAGACCTAGCGGAGGCTACACCTTC. V gene TRBV7-2 combines with J gene TRBJ1-2; no definite D call. The CDR3 is 13 amino acids. CDR1 and CDR2 (germline): SGHTA, FQGNSA. Trimming took 4 bases from V and 8 from J, leaving 14 bases between them.

The chain couples TRBV14 to TRBJ1-1, with TRBD1 matching over 9 bases. Germline CDR1 is SGHDN and CDR2 is FVKESK. The CDR3 totals 16 residues. V lost 4 bases and J lost 4; bases outside the gene matches: 10. The CDR3 DNA follows: TGTGCCAGCAGCCCAAAAGGGACAGGGTGGAGCACTGAAGCTTTCTTT. It is translated as CASSPKGTGWSTEAFF.

The rearrangement links TRBV9 to TRBJ2-7, with 8 positions matching TRBD2. The CDR3 sequence is 14 residues long. J gave up 4 bases and V 4 bases, and 7 bases lay outside the gene matches. The germline gives CDR1 SGDLS, CDR2 YYNGEE. CDR3 DNA: TGTGCCAGCAGCCCAGAAACTAGCGGATACGAGCAGTACTTC. This translates into CASSPETSGYEQYF. Full variable domain (missing parts from reference TRBV9 and TRBJ2-7): DSGVTQTPKHLITATGQRVTLRCSPRSGDLSVYWYQQSLDQGLQFLIQYYNGEERAKGNILERFSAQQFPDLHSELNLSSLELGDSALYFCASSPETSGYEQYFGPGTRLTVT.

V usage is TRBV15 and J usage is TRBJ2-1; D unclear. The V gene's germline CDR1 is LNHNV and CDR2 YYDKDF (reference sequence). V was clipped by 6 bases and J by 9 bases, with 15 bases between them. The CDR3 covers 13 residues. This CDR3 reads CATSQKGVTEQFF. As DNA, the CDR3 is TGTGCCACCAGTCAAAAAGGAGTTACTGAGCAGTTCTTC.

The chain couples TRBV25-1 to TRBJ2-1, with TRBD2 as a possible D gene (5 bases). V gave up 6 bases and J gave up 2 bases, with 8 bases separating them. Germline CDR1 MGHDK, CDR2 SYGVNS. The CDR3 runs to 13 residues. CDR3 sequence: CASSRGTYNEQFF. The CDR3 DNA follows: TGTGCCAGCAGCCGGGGAACCTACAATGAGCAGTTCTTC.

The CDR3 coding sequence is TGTGCCACCGCGACAGGGTTACACACCGGGGAGCTGTTTTTT. Amino acid sequence: CATATGLHTGELFF. This rearrangement joins TRBV19 to TRBJ2-2, with 7 bases matching TRBD1. The CDR3 spans 14 residues. Germline loops: CDR1 LNHDA, CDR2 SQIVND (reference sequence). V dropped 10 bases and J dropped 3; count of bases not matched to a gene: 8.

The gene calls are TRBV7-2 and TRBJ2-1; maybe TRBD2 (5 bases). Germline CDR1 and CDR2: SGHTA and FQGNSA. Trimming took 4 bases from V and 7 from J, leaving 17 bases between them. The CDR3 length is 15 residues. This CDR3 is CASSSIPGTGNEQFF. CDR3 coding DNA: TGTGCCAGCAGCTCCATACCGGGAACGGGGAATGAGCAGTTCTTC.

J is TRBJ2-1 and V is TRBV15; unclear D gene. V was trimmed by 0 bases and J by 4 bases, leaving 4 bases between them. Per the germline V gene, CDR1 is LNHNV and CDR2 is YYDKDF (reference sequence). CDR3 length: 13 amino acids. CDR3 loop: CATSRERYNEQFF. The CDR3 nucleotides read TGTGCCACCAGCAGAGAACGGTACAATGAGCAGTTCTTC.

The chain is built from TRBV11-2 and TRBJ2-2, with D maybe TRBD1 (5 bases). V was clipped by 8 bases and J by 2 bases, with 27 bases between them. The length of the CDR3 is 19 residues. CDR1 SGHAT and CDR2 FQNNGV come from the germline V gene. The CDR3 here is CASLTQGGAAAQNTGELFF. CDR3 sequence (DNA): TGTGCCAGCCTTACCCAAGGTGGGGCAGCAGCCCAAAACACCGGGGAGCTGTTTTTT.

The V and J genes are TRBV9 and TRBJ2-2; the match to TRBD2 covers 13 bases. Germline CDR1 SGDLS, CDR2 YYNGEE. J gave up 2 bases and V 3 bases, and 7 bases lay outside the gene matches. The CDR3 loop spans 18 amino acids. The CDR3 spells CASSGRTSGRGNTGELFF. The CDR3 DNA reads TGTGCCAGCAGCGGACGGACTAGCGGGAGAGGAAACACCGGGGAGCTGTTTTTT.

This chain links TRBV11-1 with TRBJ2-3; D is perhaps TRBD2 (5 bases). V dropped 5 bases and J dropped 2 bases, with 14 bases sitting between them. This CDR3 comprises 15 residues. Germline V gene lookup returns CDR1 SGHAT and CDR2 FQDESV (reference sequence). The CDR3 sequence: CASSNTGSNTDTQYF. The CDR3 nucleotides read TGTGCCAGCAGCAATACGGGGTCAAACACAGATACGCAGTATTTT.

CDR3 sequence (DNA): TGCGCCAGCAGCTTGGCACTAGCGGGGACCTACGAGCAGTACTTC. This gives the protein CASSLALAGTYEQYF. The chain joins TRBV5-1 to TRBJ2-7, with TRBD2 identical over 10 bases. This CDR3 comprises 15 residues. Germline V gives CDR1 SGHRS, CDR2 YFSETQ. With 0 bases clipped from V and 2 bases from J, the junction kept 2 bases outside the gene matches.

The rearrangement joins TRBV4-1 to TRBJ2-5; TRBD1 aligns across 7 bases. Near its end, the DNA agrees better with TRBJ2-7, so the J call may be wrong. This CDR3 spans 15 amino acids. The germline gives CDR1 MGHRA, CDR2 YSYEKL. As DNA, the CDR3 is TGCGCCAGCAGCCAGACTACGGGACAGATATACGAGCAGTACTTC. As protein: CASSQTTGQIYEQYF.

The V gene is TRBV2, the J gene TRBJ1-1; D remains ambiguous. Trimming stripped 4 bases from V and 3 bases from J, with 18 bases between. The CDR3 totals 16 residues. The germline CDR1 and CDR2 sequences are SNHLY and FYNNEI. This CDR3 reads CASSGLIRGADTEAFF. CDR3 coding DNA: TGTGCCAGCAGTGGACTGATCCGAGGAGCGGACACTGAAGCTTTCTTT.

The chain uses TRBV29-1 and TRBJ2-7; TRBD1 matches at 7 bases. V was pared by 2 bases and J by 3 bases, with 10 bases of the junction left unmatched. The germline V gene has CDR1 SQVTM and CDR2 ANQGSEA. The CDR3 is 15 amino acids. The DNA for the CDR3 is TGCAGCGTTGAAAAGGGGGCAGGGGAAAGCTACGAGCAGTACTTC. It is translated as CSVEKGAGESYEQYF.

This rearrangement joins TRBV7-9 to TRBJ2-3; tentatively, D is TRBD1 (5 bases). Germline CDR1 is SEHNR and CDR2 is FQNEAQ (reference sequence). The CDR3 is 15 residues long. With 1 base removed from V and 0 bases from J, the gap between germline ends came to 8 bases. Here the CDR3 reads CASSLEGESTDTQYF. The DNA for the CDR3 is TGTGCCAGCAGCTTAGAAGGGGAAAGCACAGATACGCAGTATTTT.

V gene TRBV6-5 combines with J gene TRBJ2-1, with 9 bases aligning to TRBD2. Germline trimming cut 0 bases from V and 8 bases from J; bases unmatched to any gene: 5. This CDR3 has 15 amino acids. CDR1 is MNHEY, CDR2 SVGAGI, per germline. The CDR3 loop is CASSYSLREGDEQFF. The CDR3 DNA is TGTGCCAGCAGTTACTCCTTGCGGGAGGGCGATGAGCAGTTCTTC.

The rearrangement links TRBV6-5 to TRBJ2-1; D gene ambiguous. Trimming left V 6 bases short and J 6 bases short, with 18 bases between. The CDR3 covers 15 residues. Per germline, CDR1 MNHEY and CDR2 SVGAGI. The CDR3 sequence: CASSREVSFPNEQFF. DNA of the CDR3: TGTGCCAGCAGCCGAGAGGTCAGTTTTCCCAATGAGCAGTTCTTC.

The chain joins TRBV6-5 to TRBJ1-1; 7 bases line up with TRBD1. CDR1 MNHEY and CDR2 SVGAGI come from the germline V gene. This CDR3 has 14 amino acids. After removal of 4 bases from V and 8 bases from J, the junction contained 10 bases not matched to a gene. DNA of the CDR3: TGTGCCAGCAGTTCCCGCGACAGGGTTCGGGAAGCTTTCTTT. Translating gives CASSSRDRVREAFF.

V gene TRBV28 combines with J gene TRBJ2-1; D is possibly TRBD2 (6 bases). V was trimmed by 5 bases and J by 9 bases, leaving 8 bases between them. CDR1 is MDHEN, CDR2 SYDVKM, per germline. The CDR3 contains 11 residues. Written as DNA, the CDR3 is TGTGCCAGCAGTGGGACTGGTGAGCAGTTCTTC. Translating gives CASSGTGEQFF.

The chain uses TRBV9 and TRBJ2-1, with 11 bases lining up with TRBD2. CDR1 is SGDLS, CDR2 YYNGEE, per germline. The CDR3 is 15 amino acids. Trimming took 2 bases from V and 4 from J; bases not matched to a gene: 2. This chain's CDR3 is CASSVTSGDYNEQFF. The DNA for the CDR3 is TGTGCCAGCAGCGTGACTAGCGGGGATTACAATGAGCAGTTCTTC. Full variable domain (rest looked up from reference TRBV9 and TRBJ2-1): DSGVTQTPKHLITATGQRVTLRCSPRSGDLSVYWYQQSLDQGLQFLIQYYNGEERAKGNILERFSAQQFPDLHSELNLSSLELGDSALYFCASSVTSGDYNEQFFGPGTRLTVL.

The rearrangement uses TRBV27 and TRBJ2-1; TRBD2 agrees at 12 bases. The V segment lost 8 bases and the J segment 6 bases; nucleotides outside the gene matches: 17. The germline V gene has CDR1 MNHEY and CDR2 SMNVEV (reference sequence). The CDR3 consists of 18 residues. CDR3 in DNA: TGTGCCAGCGCAAGGGGCTCAAGACTAGCGGGAGAGAGCAATGAGCAGTTCTTC. Protein: CASARGSRLAGESNEQFF.

The rearrangement uses TRBV28 and TRBJ2-7; 10 positions match TRBD2. CDR3 length: 17 amino acids. J was trimmed by 5 bases and V by 4 bases; bases with no gene match: 14. CDR1 is MDHEN and CDR2 is SYDVKM in the germline V gene. The CDR3 bases are TGTGCCAGCAGTTCCCTCGTCCCTAGCGGGAGTAGCCACGAGCAGTACTTC. Translating gives CASSSLVPSGSSHEQYF.

The chain recombines TRBV6-1 with TRBJ2-7, with D uncertain. CDR1 and CDR2 (germline): MNHNS, SASEGT. The CDR3 spans 17 residues. Trimming took 2 bases from V and 0 from J, leaving 17 bases between them. The CDR3 coding sequence is TGTGCCAGCAGTGAAAAGAAAGCGAGTCTTTTCTCCTACGAGCAGTACTTC. Translating gives CASSEKKASLFSYEQYF.

This chain uses TRBV2 with TRBJ2-7, with 12 positions matching TRBD2. The V segment lost 6 bases and the J segment 3 bases; nucleotides outside the gene matches: 6. Germline-derived CDR1 and CDR2 are SNHLY and FYNNEI. CDR3 length: 15 residues. The CDR3 region has the DNA TGTGCCAGCAGGAGACTAGCGGGAGAGGACTACGAGCAGTACTTC. It codes for CASRRLAGEDYEQYF. The variable domain in full, with the rest retrieved from reference TRBV2 and TRBJ2-7, is EPEVTQTPSHQVTQMGQEVILRCVPISNHLYFYWYRQILGQKVEFLVSFYNNEISEKSEIFDDQFSVERPDGSNFTLKIRSTKLEDSAMYFCASRRLAGEDYEQYFGPGTRLTVT.

The chain carries TRBV7-9 and TRBJ2-2; 10 bases agree with TRBD1. J was trimmed by 4 bases and V by 5 bases; bases with no gene match: 4. The germline V gene encodes CDR1 SEHNR and CDR2 FQNEAQ (reference sequence). The CDR3 contains 15 residues. CDR3: CASSPGQGFTGELFF. The CDR3 nucleotides are TGTGCCAGCAGCCCGGGACAGGGGTTCACCGGGGAGCTGTTTTTT.

The V gene is TRBV5-1, the J gene TRBJ2-6; 11 positions agree with TRBD1. Trimming took 3 bases from V and 2 from J; bases not matched to a gene: 7. The CDR3 runs to 18 residues. CDR1 and CDR2 from the germline V gene are SGHRS and YFSETQ. As DNA, the CDR3 is TGCGCCAGCAGCTGGACCCCGGGACAGGGGGCTGGGGCCAACGTCCTGACTTTC. The encoded protein is CASSWTPGQGAGANVLTF.

V is TRBV19 and J is TRBJ2-5, with 10 bases aligning to TRBD2. The junction had 2 bases not matched to a gene; V was cut back by 4 bases and J by 3 bases. The V gene's germline CDR1 is LNHDA and CDR2 SQIVND (reference sequence). The CDR3 is 14 residues long. CDR3: CASSTLAGEETQYF. For the CDR3, the DNA is TGTGCCAGTAGTACCCTAGCGGGAGAAGAGACCCAGTACTTC.

V gene TRBV11-1 combines with J gene TRBJ2-1; 9 nucleotides agree with TRBD1. After removal of 5 bases from V and 7 bases from J, the junction contained 9 bases not matched to a gene. The germline V gene has CDR1 SGHAT and CDR2 FQDESV (reference sequence). There are 15 residues in the CDR3. DNA for the CDR3: TGTGCCAGCAGCCAACCGGGACAGGGAGGGAATGAGCAGTTCTTC. This sequence encodes CASSQPGQGGNEQFF.

V gene TRBV6-6 combines with J gene TRBJ1-5; unclear D gene. V shed 4 bases and J shed 0 bases, with 10 bases lying between them. The CDR3 spans 15 residues. CDR1 is MNHNY, CDR2 SVGAGI, per germline (reference sequence). Here the CDR3 reads CASSSPGFSNQPQHF. The CDR3 nucleotides read TGTGCCAGCAGTTCCCCGGGTTTTAGCAATCAGCCCCAGCATTTT.

V gene TRBV10-3 combines with J gene TRBJ1-2; D uncertain. V lost 2 bases and J 5 bases, leaving 12 bases between the germline ends. The germline CDR1 and CDR2 sequences are ENHRY and SYGVKD. The CDR3 covers 14 residues. The CDR3 protein is CAISEREESYGYTF. DNA for the CDR3: TGTGCCATCAGTGAGAGGGAGGAGTCTTATGGCTACACCTTC.